The clone carrying this T cell receptor beta chain was seen a handful of times. Its specificity is unknown. Amplification yielded TCR beta CDR3 regions, with RNA transcripts as the source. The TCR CDR3 was amplified in a first-round RT-PCR using the HTBI primer set. TCRdb reprocessed the multiplex PCR reads with MiXCR, giving one entry per CDR3 protein. The sample includes about 640,000 distinct CDR3 sequences, 14% seen only once; the top ten take around 12%. The data originate from a study of T cells in Graves' hyperthyroidism and ophthalmopathy. Study conclusions and caveats: Researchers found most expanded thyroid clonotypes above 0.001 in blood as well.

The CDR3 runs to 12 residues. V lost 6 bases to trimming and J lost 6 bases, with 11 bases between them. Looked up from germline, CDR1 is SEHNR and CDR2 is FQNEAQ (reference sequence). The chain is built from TRBV7-9 and TRBJ1-1; D is uncertain. The source material was blood. The receptor was isolated from a woman aged 45-60 years with Graves' ophthalmopathy. Here the CDR3 DNA reads TGTGCCAGCAGAACTCAAGGCGCTGAAGCTTTCTTT. Translation gives CASRTQGAEAFF. Drawing the rest from reference TRBV7-9 and TRBJ1-1, the complete variable domain is DTGVSQNPRHKITKRGQNVTFRCDPISEHNRLYWYRQTLGQGPEFLTYFQNEAQLEKSRLLSDRFSAERPKGSFSTLEIQRTEQGDSAMYLCASRTQGAEAFFGQGTRLTVV.